This passage covers 17 T cell receptor beta chains from one sample sequenced in a study of human T cells and chemical hapten exposure. TCRdb re-derived calls from the 5' RACE reads in MiXCR, one entry per CDR3 protein. Of tens of thousands of distinct CDR3 sequences in the sample, approximately 15% were seen once. Extraction yielded total RNA from whole blood (unfractionated). These receptors were obtained from a female donor in good health.

This clonotype was counted between two and nine times. The chain uses TRBV7-2 and TRBJ2-3, with D perhaps TRBD2 (7 bases). V dropped 1 base and J dropped 1 base, with 9 bases sitting between them. The germline gives CDR1 SGHTA, CDR2 FQGNSA. The CDR3 has 15 residues. This CDR3 reads CASSLEGGGTDTQYF. CDR3 sequence (DNA): TGTGCCAGCAGCTTAGAGGGGGGGGGCACAGATACGCAGTATTTT.

This clonotype has more than one count but fewer than ten. This chain uses TRBV7-9 with TRBJ2-6, with D unresolved. The CDR3 consists of 14 residues. The germline V gene encodes CDR1 SEHNR and CDR2 FQNEAQ (reference sequence). Between the trimmed V and J ends, which lost 0 bases and 3 bases, there was a span of 3 bases. The CDR3 coding sequence is TGTGCCAGCAGCTTAGCAGATGGGGCCAACGTCCTGACTTTC. Translation: CASSLADGANVLTF.

This clonotype was recorded a few times. V is TRBV3-1 and J is TRBJ2-7; 9 positions match TRBD2. Germline CDR1 reads LGHDT; CDR2 reads YNNKEL (reference sequence). CDR3 length: 15 residues. The ends lost 4 bases at V and 7 bases at J; junction bases unmatched: 11. The CDR3 DNA reads as TGTGCCAGCAGCCCGCGACTGGCGGGAGGGATTGAGCAGTACTTC. This gives the protein CASSPRLAGGIEQYF.

The rearrangement uses TRBV19 and TRBJ1-2, with a weak D call TRBD1 (5 bases). Germline V gene data show CDR1 as LNHDA and CDR2 as SQIVND (reference sequence). CDR3 size: 14 residues. V lost 5 bases, J lost 8 bases, and 18 bases lay in between. CDR3 amino acids: CASSPIQVAPGYTF. The CDR3 DNA follows: TGTGCCAGTAGTCCAATACAGGTCGCTCCGGGCTACACCTTC.

This chain uses TRBV5-6 with TRBJ1-6; 9 bases match TRBD1. Germline lookup yields CDR1 SGHDT and CDR2 YYEEEE. V dropped 0 bases and J dropped 5; count of bases not matched to a gene: 3. This CDR3 has 16 amino acids. In nucleotides, the CDR3 is TGTGCCAGCAGCTTGGAGGACAGGGGTAATAATTCACCCCTCCACTTT. Protein sequence: CASSLEDRGNNSPLHF.

The rearrangement uses TRBV9 and TRBJ2-3; D might be TRBD2 (5 bases). Trimming shortened V by 0 bases and J by 2 bases, and 7 bases separated the two germline ends. The length of the CDR3 is 14 residues. The germline V gene encodes CDR1 SGDLS and CDR2 YYNGEE. The CDR3 loop is CASSVGDYTDTQYF. The CDR3 bases are TGTGCCAGCAGCGTAGGAGACTACACAGATACGCAGTATTTT.

This clonotype showed up just a few times. V is TRBV9 and J is TRBJ2-2; tentatively, D is TRBD2 (6 bases). The germline gives CDR1 SGDLS, CDR2 YYNGEE. V lost 2 bases and J 5 bases, leaving 13 bases between the germline ends. The CDR3 has 15 residues. CDR3 amino acids: CASSVGRAGTGELFF. CDR3 nucleotide sequence: TGTGCCAGCAGCGTCGGTAGGGCGGGGACCGGGGAGCTGTTTTTT. The full variable domain, with the rest looked up from reference TRBV9 and TRBJ2-2, is DSGVTQTPKHLITATGQRVTLRCSPRSGDLSVYWYQQSLDQGLQFLIQYYNGEERAKGNILERFSAQQFPDLHSELNLSSLELGDSALYFCASSVGRAGTGELFFGEGSRLTVL.

There are a few counts of this clonotype. This chain uses TRBV5-1 with TRBJ1-1; 10 bases agree with TRBD1. Unmatched junction bases numbered 14, after V lost 6 bases and J lost 6 bases. The CDR3 length is 16 residues. CDR1 and CDR2 (germline): SGHRS, YFSETQ. In DNA form, the CDR3 reads TGCGCCAGCAATCCTCAAGGGACAGGGGCTGGTTCTGAAGCTTTCTTT. Its protein is CASNPQGTGAGSEAFF.

The V gene is TRBV27, the J gene TRBJ2-7; D remains unclear. The CDR3 runs to 13 residues. The V end lost 7 bases, the J end lost 5 bases, and 15 bases lay between the germline ends. CDR1 is MNHEY, CDR2 SMNVEV, per germline (reference sequence). CDR3 nucleotides: TGTGCCAGCACCCGATTAGGGCGCAACGAGCAGTACTTC. Its translation is CASTRLGRNEQYF.

This clonotype was seen a few times. The chain uses TRBV27 and TRBJ2-7; D possibly corresponds to TRBD1 (6 bases). Germline lookup yields CDR1 MNHEY and CDR2 SMNVEV (reference sequence). The V end lost 3 bases, the J end lost 0 bases, and 9 bases lay between the germline ends. The CDR3 has 14 residues. This chain's CDR3 is CASSFSRGSYEQYF. In DNA form, the CDR3 reads TGTGCCAGCAGTTTCTCCAGGGGCTCCTACGAGCAGTACTTC.

The J gene is TRBJ2-5, the V gene TRBV29-1; 7 nucleotides line up with TRBD1. The trim removed 3 bases at V and 2 bases at J, leaving 12 bases unmatched. This CDR3 spans 16 amino acids. The germline V gene encodes CDR1 SQVTM and CDR2 ANQGSEA. CDR3 amino acids: CSVDGTMDRPQETQYF. The CDR3 DNA follows: TGCAGCGTTGATGGGACCATGGACAGGCCTCAAGAGACCCAGTACTTC.

This clonotype showed up just a few times. This rearrangement joins TRBV20-1 to TRBJ2-6; a possible D gene is TRBD2 (5 bases). V lost 3 bases, J lost 0 bases, and 9 bases lay in between. In germline, CDR1 is DFQATT, CDR2 SNEGSKA (reference sequence). The CDR3 extends over 15 amino acids. CDR3 protein: CSARSGSSGANVLTF. CDR3 nucleotides: TGCAGTGCTAGGTCGGGGAGCTCTGGGGCCAACGTCCTGACTTTC.

There are a few counts of this clonotype. The V and J genes are TRBV5-1 and TRBJ2-5; either TRBD1 or TRBD2 may fit D (5 bases each). The CDR3 consists of 13 residues. Germline V lookup: CDR1 SGHRS, CDR2 YFSETQ. The V gene lost 5 bases and the J gene lost 5 bases, with 13 bases spanning the gap. Here the CDR3 reads CASSWGTSETQYF. CDR3 sequence (DNA): TGCGCCAGCAGTTGGGGGACGTCGGAGACCCAGTACTTC.

This chain links TRBV5-4 with TRBJ1-1; D is perhaps TRBD1 (5 bases). Germline V gene lookup returns CDR1 SGHNT and CDR2 YYREEE (reference sequence). Trimming took 3 bases from V and 1 from J, leaving 16 bases between them. CDR3 size: 16 residues. CDR3 sequence: CASSSPPGGSNTEAFF. CDR3 DNA: TGTGCCAGCAGCTCACCCCCCGGGGGTTCGAACACTGAAGCTTTCTTT. The full variable domain, completed using reference TRBV5-4 and TRBJ1-1, is ETGVTQSPTHLIKTRGQQVTLRCSSQSGHNTVSWYQQALGQGPQFIFQYYREEENGRGNFPPRFSGLQFPNYSSELNVNALELDDSALYLCASSSPPGGSNTEAFFGQGTRLTVV.

This clonotype was counted only a few times. The chain recombines TRBV5-6 with TRBJ2-1; D uncertain. Germline CDR1 is SGHDT and CDR2 is YYEEEE. The CDR3 covers 13 residues. The V end was cut by 3 bases, the J end by 8 bases, with 12 bases between. CDR3 residues: CASSSGVVYEQFF. CDR3 sequence (DNA): TGTGCCAGCAGCTCAGGAGTGGTGTATGAGCAGTTCTTC.

This sequence joins TRBV5-1 and TRBJ2-7; a possible D gene is TRBD2 (6 bases). This CDR3 region has 14 residues. From germline, CDR1 is SGHRS and CDR2 YFSETQ. Trimming removed 5 bases from V and 0 bases from J, with 12 bases in between. The CDR3 bases are TGCGCCAGCAGGTTCGTGACTAGCTCCTACGAGCAGTACTTC. It translates to CASRFVTSSYEQYF. The variable domain in full, completed from reference TRBV5-1 and TRBJ2-7, reads KAGVTQTPRYLIKTRGQQVTLSCSPISGHRSVSWYQQTPGQGLQFLFEYFSETQRNKGNFPGRFSGRQFSNSRSEMNVSTLELGDSALYLCASRFVTSSYEQYFGPGTRLTVT.

The chain uses TRBV20-1 and TRBJ2-1; maybe TRBD2 (6 bases). The CDR3 spans 15 residues. The germline CDR1 and CDR2 sequences are DFQATT and SNEGSKA (reference sequence). Between the trimmed V and J ends, which lost 3 bases and 4 bases, there was a span of 16 bases. The CDR3 sequence: CSASPFSGPYNEQFF. The CDR3 bases are TGCAGTGCTAGCCCGTTTAGCGGACCATACAATGAGCAGTTCTTC.